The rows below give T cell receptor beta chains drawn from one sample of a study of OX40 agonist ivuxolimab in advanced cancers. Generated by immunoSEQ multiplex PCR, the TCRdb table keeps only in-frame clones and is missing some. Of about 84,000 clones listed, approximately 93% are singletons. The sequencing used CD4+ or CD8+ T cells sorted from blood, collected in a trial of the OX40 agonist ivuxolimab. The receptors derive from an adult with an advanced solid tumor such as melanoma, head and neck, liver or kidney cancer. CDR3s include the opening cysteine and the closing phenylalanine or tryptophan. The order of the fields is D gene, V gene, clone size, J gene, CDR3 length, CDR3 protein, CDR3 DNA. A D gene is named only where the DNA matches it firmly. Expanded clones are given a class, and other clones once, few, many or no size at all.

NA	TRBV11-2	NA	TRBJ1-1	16	CASSLGGRGSNTEAFF	TGTGCCAGCAGCTTAGGGGGGAGGGGTTCAAACACTGAAGCTTTCTTT
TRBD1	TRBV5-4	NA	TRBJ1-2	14	CASSQTGAGYGYTF	TGTGCCAGCAGCCAGACAGGGGCTGGCTATGGCTACACCTTC
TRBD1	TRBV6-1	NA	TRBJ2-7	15	CASSVSTGSSYEQYF	TGTGCCAGCAGTGTTTCGACAGGGAGCTCCTACGAGCAGTACTTC
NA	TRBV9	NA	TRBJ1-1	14	CASSVGQGKAEAFF	TGTGCCAGCAGCGTAGGGCAGGGAAAGGCTGAAGCTTTCTTT
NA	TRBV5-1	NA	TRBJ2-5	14	CASSFTRAKETQYF	TGCGCCAGCAGCTTCACGCGGGCTAAAGAGACCCAGTACTTC
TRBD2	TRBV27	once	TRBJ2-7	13	CASNPSGSYEQYF	TGTGCCAGCAATCCTAGCGGATCCTACGAGCAGTACTTC
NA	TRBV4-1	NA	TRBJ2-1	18	CASSHPSYPSVSYNEQFF	TGCGCCAGCAGCCATCCCTCTTATCCGTCGGTCTCCTACAATGAGCAGTTCTTC
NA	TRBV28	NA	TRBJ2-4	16	CASTRPGQLYGNIQYF	TGTGCCAGCACCAGACCGGGCCAACTCTATGGCAACATTCAGTACTTC
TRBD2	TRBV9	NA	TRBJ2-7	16	CASSDRIAGGPNEQYF	TGTGCCAGCAGCGACCGCATAGCGGGAGGGCCGAATGAGCAGTACTTC
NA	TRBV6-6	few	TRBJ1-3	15	CASTEVGYTGNTIYF	TGTGCCAGCACCGAGGTGGGATACACTGGAAACACCATATATTTT
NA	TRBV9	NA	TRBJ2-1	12	CASSSGDNEQFF	TGTGCCAGCAGCTCCGGGGACAATGAGCAGTTCTTC
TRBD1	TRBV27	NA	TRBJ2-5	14	CASSQTGYQETQYF	TGTGCCAGCAGTCAGACAGGGTACCAAGAGACCCAGTACTTC
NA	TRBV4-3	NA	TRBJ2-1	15	CASSQRSGSYNEQFF	TGCGCCAGCAGCCAGAGGAGCGGCTCCTACAATGAGCAGTTCTTC
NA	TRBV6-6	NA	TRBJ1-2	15	CASSTLPGESNGYTF	TGTGCCAGCAGTACATTACCTGGAGAGAGCAATGGCTACACCTTC
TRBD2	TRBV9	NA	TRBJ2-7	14	CASSVGTSLHEQYF	TGTGCCAGCAGCGTGGGGACTAGCCTCCACGAGCAGTACTTC
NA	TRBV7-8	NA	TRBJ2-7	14	CASSLAQAGYEQYF	TGTGCCAGCAGCTTAGCGCAGGCAGGCTACGAGCAGTACTTC
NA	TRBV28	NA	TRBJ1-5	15	CASGGQGQMGQPQHF	TGTGCCAGCGGCGGACAAGGTCAAATGGGACAGCCCCAGCATTTT
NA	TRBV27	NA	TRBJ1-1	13	CASSTRENTEAFF	TGTGCCAGCAGTACCAGGGAGAACACTGAAGCTTTCTTT
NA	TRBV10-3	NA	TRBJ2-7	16	CAISNDNFGTVYEQYF	TGTGCCATCAGTAATGACAACTTCGGGACTGTCTACGAGCAGTACTTC
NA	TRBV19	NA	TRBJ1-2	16	CASRSHRRRRDYGYTF	TGTGCCAGTAGGTCGCATCGCAGGAGAAGGGACTATGGCTACACCTTC
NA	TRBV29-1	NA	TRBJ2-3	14	CSGLDLQRTDTQYF	TGCAGCGGGCTGGACTTGCAGCGCACAGATACGCAGTATTTT
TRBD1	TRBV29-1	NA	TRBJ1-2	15	CSVLGKQGVAHGYTF	TGCAGCGTTCTTGGGAAACAGGGGGTCGCCCATGGCTACACCTTC
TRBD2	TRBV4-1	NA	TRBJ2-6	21	CASSQGPRPSTSGKLYSVLTF	TGCGCCAGCAGCCAAGGACCCCGACCGTCGACTAGCGGGAAGCTCTACAGCGTCCTGACTTTC
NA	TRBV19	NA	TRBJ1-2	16	CASSIIAERVMDGYTF	TGTGCCAGTAGTATTATAGCCGAAAGGGTAATGGATGGCTACACCTTC
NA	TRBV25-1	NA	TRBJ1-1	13	CASSEYRMEEAFF	TGTGCCAGCAGTGAATATCGGATGGAAGAAGCTTTCTTT
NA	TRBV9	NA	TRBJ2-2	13	CASSVGGTGELFF	TGTGCCAGCAGCGTAGGAGGCACCGGGGAGCTGTTTTTT
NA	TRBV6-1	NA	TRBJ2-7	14	CASSASPGLLEQYF	TGTGCCAGCAGTGCCTCCCCGGGCCTGTTAGAGCAGTACTTC
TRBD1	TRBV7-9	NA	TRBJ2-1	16	CASSLIRDREGNEQFF	TGTGCCAGCAGCTTAATTCGGGACAGGGAAGGCAATGAGCAGTTCTTC
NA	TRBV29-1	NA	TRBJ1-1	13	CSVGEGSNTEAFF	TGCAGCGTTGGTGAGGGATCTAACACTGAAGCTTTCTTT
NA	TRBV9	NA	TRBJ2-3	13	CASSTDSTDTQYF	TGTGCCAGCAGCACCGATAGCACAGATACGCAGTATTTT
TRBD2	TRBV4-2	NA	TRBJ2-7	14	CASSQETGGYEQYF	TGTGCCAGCAGCCAAGAGACGGGAGGCTACGAGCAGTACTTC
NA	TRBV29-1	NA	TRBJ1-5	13	CSVGGDSNQPQHF	TGCAGCGTCGGAGGTGACAGCAATCAGCCCCAGCATTTT
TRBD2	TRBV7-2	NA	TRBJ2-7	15	CASSAGASGAYEQYF	TGTGCCAGCAGCGCAGGGGCTAGCGGGGCCTACGAGCAGTACTTC
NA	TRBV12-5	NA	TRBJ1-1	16	CASGLPTLSSNTEAFF	TGTGCTAGTGGTTTGCCCACGCTCAGCTCTAACACTGAAGCTTTCTTT
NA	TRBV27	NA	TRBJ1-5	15	CASSLWGSSNQPQHF	TGTGCCAGCAGTTTATGGGGCTCTAGCAATCAGCCCCAGCATTTT
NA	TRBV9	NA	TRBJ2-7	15	CASSGGPLESYEQYF	TGTGCCAGCAGCGGCGGACCTTTGGAATCCTACGAGCAGTACTTC
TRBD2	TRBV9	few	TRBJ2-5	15	CASSVDGRGGGTQYF	TGTGCCAGCAGCGTAGACGGGAGGGGCGGAGGGACCCAGTACTTC
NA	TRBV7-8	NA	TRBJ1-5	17	CASHLSGGGAGNQPQHF	TGTGCCAGCCACCTTAGCGGAGGAGGCGCGGGCAATCAGCCCCAGCATTTT
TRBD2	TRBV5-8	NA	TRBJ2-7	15	CASRPGTSASYEQYF	TGTGCCAGCAGGCCCGGGACTAGCGCTTCCTACGAGCAGTACTTC
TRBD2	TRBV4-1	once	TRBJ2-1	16	CASSLQTSGVSNEQFF	TGCGCCAGCAGCCTACAGACTAGCGGGGTTAGTAATGAGCAGTTCTTC
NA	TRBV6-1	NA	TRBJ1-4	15	CASSETPATNEKLFF	TGTGCCAGCAGTGAGACACCTGCAACTAATGAAAAACTGTTTTTT
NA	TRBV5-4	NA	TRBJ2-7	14	CASSPGTRSYEQYF	TGTGCCAGCAGCCCAGGGACTCGCTCCTACGAGCAGTACTTC
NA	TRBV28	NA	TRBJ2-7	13	CASSFAQGDEQYF	TGTGCCAGCAGTTTTGCGCAGGGTGACGAGCAGTACTTC
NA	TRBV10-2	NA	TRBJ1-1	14	CASRKRGGNTEAFF	TGCGCCAGCAGGAAAAGGGGAGGGAACACTGAAGCTTTCTTT
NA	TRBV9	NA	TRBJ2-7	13	CASSAYTGYEQYF	TGTGCCAGCAGCGCATATACGGGGTACGAGCAGTACTTC
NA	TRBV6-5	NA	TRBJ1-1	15	CASSYLVGTNTEAFF	TGTGCCAGCAGTTACTTAGTCGGAACGAACACTGAAGCTTTCTTT
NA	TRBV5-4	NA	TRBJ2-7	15	CASSFLGAPTYEQYF	TGTGCCAGCAGCTTTTTAGGGGCACCCACCTACGAGCAGTACTTC
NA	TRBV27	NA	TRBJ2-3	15	CASSLSMPLGDTQYF	TGTGCCAGCAGTTTATCGATGCCACTAGGGGATACGCAGTATTTT
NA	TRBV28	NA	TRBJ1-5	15	CASSARGRGNQPQHF	TGTGCCAGCAGTGCTCGGGGGCGGGGGAATCAGCCCCAGCATTTT
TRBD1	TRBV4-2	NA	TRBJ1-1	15	CASSQVTTGLTEAFF	TGTGCCAGCAGCCAAGTTACGACAGGGCTCACTGAAGCTTTCTTT
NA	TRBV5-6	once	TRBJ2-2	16	CASSFWDGRNTGELFF	TGTGCCAGCAGCTTCTGGGACGGGAGAAACACCGGGGAGCTGTTTTTT
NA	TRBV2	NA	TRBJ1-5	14	CASGSAGANQPQHF	TGTGCCAGCGGGTCAGCAGGGGCAAATCAGCCCCAGCATTTT
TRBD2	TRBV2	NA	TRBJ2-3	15	CASSLSGPRTDTQYF	TGTGCCAGCAGCCTTAGCGGGCCCCGCACAGATACGCAGTATTTT
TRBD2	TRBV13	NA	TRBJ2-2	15	CASSFRLAGGGELFF	TGTGCCAGCAGCTTCCGACTAGCGGGAGGGGGGGAGCTGTTTTTT
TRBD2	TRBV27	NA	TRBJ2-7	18	CASSSVQGLAGGTYEQYF	TGTGCCAGCAGTTCTGTGCAGGGACTAGCGGGAGGGACCTACGAGCAGTACTTC
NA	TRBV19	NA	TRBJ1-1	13	CASRILGDTEAFF	TGTGCCAGTAGAATTCTGGGGGACACTGAAGCTTTCTTT
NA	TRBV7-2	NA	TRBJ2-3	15	CASSFGGVSTDTQYF	TGTGCCAGCAGCTTCGGCGGGGTTTCCACAGATACGCAGTATTTT
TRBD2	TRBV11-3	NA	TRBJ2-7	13	CASSLAVSYEQYF	TGTGCCAGCAGCCTAGCGGTCTCCTACGAGCAGTACTTC